The next 19 T cell receptor beta chains were all read from a single sample in a study of long-term antiretroviral therapy in people with HIV. Survey level was the resolution at which the v3.0 immunoSEQ assay ran. Libraries were prepared by immunoSEQ multiplex PCR; TCRdb keeps only in-frame clonotypes and omits some of them. The repertoire has roughly 16,000 clones, 80% of them found once; the top ten carry roughly 4.5%. Sequenced material: unsorted PBMCs, taken 0.1 years before starting antiretroviral therapy. These receptors all stem from a man aged 18 to 30 with HIV.

In its sample, this clone was seen a few times. This chain links TRBV27 with TRBJ2-2, with TRBD2 matching 10 bases. Trimming at V came to 4 bases and at J to 7 bases, leaving 6 bases not matched to a gene. CDR3 size: 15 residues. CDR1 is MNHEY, CDR2 SMNVEV, per germline (reference sequence). This CDR3 reads CASSWLAGAGGELFF. CDR3 DNA: TGTGCCAGCAGTTGGCTAGCGGGAGCGGGCGGGGAGCTGTTTTTT.

This chain uses TRBV28 with TRBJ2-4, with D maybe TRBD2 (5 bases). Per germline, CDR1 MDHEN and CDR2 SYDVKM. Trimming removed 2 bases at V and 1 base at J, with 18 bases between. The CDR3 has 18 residues. The chain's CDR3 is CASSLTRSGVMAKNIQYF. The DNA of the CDR3 is TGTGCCAGCAGTTTAACAAGGAGCGGCGTTATGGCCAAAAACATTCAGTACTTC.

This clone was recorded once. The chain couples TRBV27 to TRBJ2-5; 10 positions match TRBD1. Germline CDR1 and CDR2: MNHEY and SMNVEV (reference sequence). The CDR3 extends over 14 amino acids. The junction had 1 base not matched to a gene; V was cut back by 3 bases and J by 3 bases. This CDR3 reads CASSLGTGEETQYF. The CDR3 coding sequence is TGTGCCAGCAGTTTGGGGACAGGGGAAGAGACCCAGTACTTC.

The genes are TRBV2 and TRBJ1-4; possibly TRBD1 for D (5 bases). Germline CDR1 and CDR2: SNHLY and FYNNEI. V was pared by 11 bases and J by 8 bases, with 18 bases between. The CDR3 has 13 residues. The CDR3 sequence is CAGSSGTREKLFF. The CDR3 nucleotides are TGTGCCGGATCTTCCGGGACCAGGGAAAAACTGTTTTTT.

The chain carries TRBV6-5 and TRBJ1-2; TRBD1 might be the D (5 bases). The CDR3 extends over 12 amino acids. Germline CDR1 reads MNHEY; CDR2 reads SVGAGI. V was trimmed by 4 bases and J by 6 bases, leaving 9 bases between them. The DNA for the CDR3 is TGTGCCAGCAGTTGGGACTCCAATGGCTACACCTTC. Translation: CASSWDSNGYTF.

This clone was seen more than once but under ten times. The DNA of the CDR3 is TGCGCCAGCAGTGTCACGGGGGGCTTGCAGTGGCCCCAGCATTTT. Its translation: CASSVTGGLQWPQHF. The V call is TRBV10-1, the J call TRBJ1-5; TRBD1 might be the D (6 bases). The CDR3 is 15 residues long. V was pared by 4 bases and J by 9 bases, with 19 bases between. Looked up from germline, CDR1 is WNHNN and CDR2 is SYGVQD (reference sequence).

The chain joins TRBV6-6 to TRBJ2-7; 7 bases map to TRBD1. Germline CDR1 is MNHNY and CDR2 is SVGAGI (reference sequence). CDR3 length: 14 amino acids. The junction had 7 bases not matched to a gene; V was cut back by 5 bases and J by 3 bases. The CDR3 DNA reads TGTGCCAGCAGTCTTAGGACAGGAAACTACGAGCAGTACTTC. It translates to CASSLRTGNYEQYF.

This clone was detected once. The chain joins TRBV28 to TRBJ2-7; D may match TRBD1 or TRBD2 (5 bases each). There are 13 residues in the CDR3. V was pared by 0 bases and J by 4 bases, with 7 bases between. Germline lookup yields CDR1 MDHEN and CDR2 SYDVKM. CDR3 amino acids: CASSLWGVYEQYF. As DNA, the CDR3 is TGTGCCAGCAGTTTATGGGGGGTTTACGAGCAGTACTTC.

The chain uses TRBV7-3 and TRBJ2-7, with D possibly being TRBD2 (5 bases). V was shortened by 5 bases and J by 0 bases, with 11 bases between the two germline ends. Germline V gene sequence: CDR1 SGHTA, CDR2 FQGTGA. This CDR3 comprises 14 residues. The CDR3 coding sequence is TGTGCCAGCAGCCCAAGCGGATTCTCCTACGAGCAGTACTTC. Its protein product is CASSPSGFSYEQYF. The variable domain in full, with the rest retrieved from reference TRBV7-3 and TRBJ2-7, is GAGVSQTPSNKVTEKGKYVELRCDPISGHTALYWYRQSLGQGPEFLIYFQGTGAADDSGLPNDRFFAVRPEGSVSTLKIQRTERGDSAVYLCASSPSGFSYEQYFGPGTRLTVT.

The chain carries TRBV5-1 and TRBJ1-5; D is perhaps TRBD1 (5 bases). Germline-derived CDR1 and CDR2 are SGHRS and YFSETQ. The CDR3 has 15 residues. The V and J ends lost 0 bases and 5 bases respectively, with 12 bases between them. CDR3 coding DNA: TGCGCCAGCAGCTTGGTTGGGGGGAGTGATCAGCCCCAGCATTTT. It specifies CASSLVGGSDQPQHF.

This chain connects TRBV4-2 to TRBJ2-1; 7 positions match TRBD1. CDR3 length equals 17 residues. V lost 3 bases to trimming and J lost 4 bases; unmatched junction nucleotides: 12. Germline loops: CDR1 LGHNA, CDR2 YNFKEQ. The CDR3 reads CASSHQFPDRRYNEQFF. CDR3 coding DNA: TGTGCCAGCAGCCATCAATTCCCGGACAGGAGGTACAATGAGCAGTTCTTC.

This clone was counted between two and nine times. The V call is TRBV7-9, the J call TRBJ1-2; D ambiguous. The V end lost 3 bases, the J end lost 0 bases, and 11 bases lay between the germline ends. In germline, CDR1 is SEHNR, CDR2 FQNEAQ (reference sequence). This CDR3 contains 15 residues. In DNA form, the CDR3 reads TGTGCCAGCAGCTTCGGGAAGGAAGCTAACTATGGCTACACCTTC. It encodes CASSFGKEANYGYTF.

This clone was observed a few times. V usage is TRBV5-1 and J usage is TRBJ1-5, with 7 bases lining up with TRBD1. The CDR3 extends over 15 amino acids. Trimming at V came to 3 bases and at J to 4 bases, leaving 7 bases not matched to a gene. Germline values: CDR1 SGHRS, CDR2 YFSETQ. The CDR3 region has the DNA TGCGCCAGCAGCTCAGGGACAGTCGAAAATCAGCCCCAGCATTTT. Translation gives CASSSGTVENQPQHF.

The rearrangement joins TRBV14 to TRBJ2-2, with 7 positions matching TRBD1. Germline V gives CDR1 SGHDN, CDR2 FVKESK. The trim removed 3 bases at V and 0 bases at J, leaving 4 bases unmatched. The CDR3 is made up of 16 amino acids. In DNA, the CDR3 is TGTGCCAGCAGCCAGAGACAGGGTTCGAACACCGGGGAGCTGTTTTTT. Amino acid sequence: CASSQRQGSNTGELFF.

The table lists this clone with a few counts. The chain carries TRBV7-9 and TRBJ1-3; weak D call: TRBD1 (5 bases). With 11 bases removed from V and 2 bases from J, the gap between germline ends came to 13 bases. This CDR3 is built from 13 residues. Germline CDR1 is SEHNR and CDR2 is FQNEAQ (reference sequence). The CDR3 DNA reads as TGTGCCGGACGGACGGGGGCTGGAAACACCATATATTTT. Translation: CAGRTGAGNTIYF.

V is TRBV21-1 and J is TRBJ2-1; TRBD2 is taken as the D call from the table, unchecked against the DNA. TRBV21-1 is designated a pseudogene. The length of the CDR3 is 16 residues. The DNA for the CDR3 is TGTGCCAGCAGCAAAACAGGCGGGAGGACCTACAATGAGCAGTTCTTC. Encoded protein: CASSKTGGRTYNEQFF.

This sequence joins TRBV27 and TRBJ2-1; the D is unclear. Deletions cut 6 bases from V and 0 bases from J, with 12 bases between. CDR1 MNHEY and CDR2 SMNVEV come from the germline V gene (reference sequence). This CDR3 is built from 15 residues. CDR3 residues: CASSDQMSSYNEQFF. CDR3 DNA: TGTGCCAGCAGCGACCAGATGAGCTCCTACAATGAGCAGTTCTTC.

The rearrangement uses TRBV7-9 and TRBJ1-1, with D uncertain. V gave up 8 bases and J gave up 6 bases, with 10 bases separating them. The CDR3 sequence is 11 residues long. Germline CDR1 is SEHNR and CDR2 is FQNEAQ (reference sequence). CDR3 coding DNA: TGTGCCAGCGGTCCTAACCCTGAAGCTTTCTTT. Protein: CASGPNPEAFF. The variable domain in full, with the rest retrieved from reference TRBV7-9 and TRBJ1-1, is DTGVSQNPRHKITKRGQNVTFRCDPISEHNRLYWYRQTLGQGPEFLTYFQNEAQLEKSRLLSDRFSAERPKGSFSTLEIQRTEQGDSAMYLCASGPNPEAFFGQGTRLTVV.

The genes are TRBV28 and TRBJ1-1; D not certain. Germline V gene lookup returns CDR1 MDHEN and CDR2 SYDVKM. This CDR3 has 11 amino acids. V was clipped by 9 bases and J by 9 bases, with 14 bases between them. This CDR3 reads CASSREPKAFF. The CDR3, as DNA: TGTGCCAGTTCGAGGGAACCGAAAGCTTTCTTT.